One and the same sample provided the 5 T cell receptor beta chains below, sequenced in a study of shared clonotypes between healthy human individuals. Sequencing was performed with immunoSEQ multiplex PCR; in TCRdb, only in-frame clones are kept and a portion is missing. In the table there are about 1.1 million clones, about 80% of which are singletons. Sequencing was carried out using memory CD4+ T cells from PBMCs. Subset of the sample: CD45RA-negative fraction. The source is a man younger than 30 in good health. Some clones in this sample may be carry-over from other donors' samples.

Details on this clone: A read error is possible here, since a much larger clone lies one base away. V is TRBV29-1 and J is TRBJ2-1; 7 positions match TRBD2. The J segment lost 6 bases and the V segment lost 7 bases, leaving 12 bases of the junction unmatched. Per germline, CDR1 SQVTM and CDR2 ANQGSEA. This CDR3 contains 14 residues. The CDR3 protein is CSAPGLAAPNEQFF. Here the CDR3 DNA reads TGCAGCGCCCCCGGCCTAGCGGCTCCCAATGAGCAGTTCTTC.

V usage is TRBV7-9 and J usage is TRBJ1-3; D may be TRBD1 (5 bases). The CDR3 totals 15 residues. Germline CDR1 reads SEHNR; CDR2 reads FQNEAQ (reference sequence). Trimming left V 3 bases short and J 0 bases short, with 9 bases between. CDR3 nucleotides: TGTGCCAGCAGCTTGGGGGGTCTCTCTGGAAACACCATATATTTT. Amino acids: CASSLGGLSGNTIYF. The variable domain in full, with the rest retrieved from reference TRBV7-9 and TRBJ1-3, is DTGVSQNPRHKITKRGQNVTFRCDPISEHNRLYWYRQTLGQGPEFLTYFQNEAQLEKSRLLSDRFSAERPKGSFSTLEIQRTEQGDSAMYLCASSLGGLSGNTIYFGEGSWLTVV.

This clone is a singleton in its sample. The chain couples TRBV15 to TRBJ1-1, with 9 bases identical to TRBD1. The CDR3 sequence is 13 residues long. Germline CDR1 and CDR2: LNHNV and YYDKDF (reference sequence). V lost 7 bases to trimming and J lost 6 bases; unmatched junction nucleotides: 6. The CDR3 DNA reads as TGTGCCACCAAACAGGGGGCAATCGCTGAAGCTTTCTTT. Translating gives CATKQGAIAEAFF.

The chain links TRBV6-5 to TRBJ1-5, with 7 positions matching TRBD1. The CDR3 runs to 15 residues. V trimming: 6 bases; J trimming: 5 bases; junction bases outside the gene matches: 10. CDR1 is MNHEY and CDR2 is SVGAGI in the germline V gene. The CDR3 DNA is TGTGCCAGCAGCCGGAAGACAGGGAGTTATCAGCCCCAGCATTTT. Translated: CASSRKTGSYQPQHF.

The chain uses TRBV7-8 and TRBJ2-7; D unclear. The ends were cut back, 3 bases at V and 3 bases at J, with 9 bases in the middle. Looked up from germline, CDR1 is SGHVS and CDR2 is FQNEAQ. The CDR3 sequence is 13 residues long. The DNA for the CDR3 is TGTGCCAGCAGCTTGTTTCTCAGCTACGAGCAGTACTTC. Encoded protein: CASSLFLSYEQYF.